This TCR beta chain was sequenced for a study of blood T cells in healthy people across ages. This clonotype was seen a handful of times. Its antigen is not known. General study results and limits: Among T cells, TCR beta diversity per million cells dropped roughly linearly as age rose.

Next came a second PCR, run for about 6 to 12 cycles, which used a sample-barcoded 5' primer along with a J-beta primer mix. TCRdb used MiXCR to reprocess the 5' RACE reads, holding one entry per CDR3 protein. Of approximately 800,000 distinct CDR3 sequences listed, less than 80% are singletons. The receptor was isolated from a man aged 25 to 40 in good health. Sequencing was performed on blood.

This CDR3 reads CASSRASGDTQYF. As DNA, the CDR3 is TGTGCCAGCAGCCGGGCCTCAGGGGATACGCAGTATTTT. The rearrangement uses TRBV6-2 or TRBV6-3 and TRBJ2-3; D may be TRBD1 (5 bases). V gave up 6 bases and J gave up 6 bases, with 13 bases separating them. CDR3 length equals 13 residues. Germline CDR1 is MNHEY and CDR2 is SVGEGT.